The 13 T cell receptor beta chains reported below all come from one sample, sequenced in a study of shared clonotypes between healthy human individuals. Naive CD8 cells lacked CD45RO and underwent positive selection for CCR7, leaving out terminally differentiated effector memory CD45RA+ cells. Some clones are missing from TCRdb's copy, which holds only in-frame ones; the method was immunoSEQ multiplex PCR. The table has roughly 850,000 clones, around 96% seen once. Specimen: naive CD8+ T cells sorted from blood. These receptors were collected from a man aged 25 to 40 in good health.

The chain uses TRBV4-2 and TRBJ2-7; 12 nucleotides align to TRBD2. Trimming took 3 bases from V and 2 from J; bases not matched to a gene: 5. Germline V CDR1 and CDR2: LGHNA, YNFKEQ. The CDR3 totals 16 residues. The CDR3 protein is CASSQETSGRAYEQYF. The CDR3 region has the DNA TGTGCCAGCAGCCAGGAGACTAGCGGGAGAGCCTACGAGCAGTACTTC.

V gene TRBV5-1 combines with J gene TRBJ1-1; possibly TRBD1 for D (6 bases). The CDR3 runs to 13 residues. V gave up 3 bases and J gave up 5 bases, with 11 bases separating them. From germline, CDR1 is SGHRS and CDR2 YFSETQ. CDR3 coding DNA: TGCGCCAGCAGCTCGAGGGGGAGGACTGAAGCTTTCTTT. Translated: CASSSRGRTEAFF.

In regard to this clone: This sample also contains other DNA sequences that code for the same CDR3. The V call is TRBV9, the J call TRBJ1-5; D unresolved. This CDR3 has 14 residues. Germline V gene lookup returns CDR1 SGDLS and CDR2 YYNGEE. Deletions cut 0 bases from V and 0 bases from J, with 4 bases between. CDR3 protein: CASSVGDSNQPQHF. The CDR3 DNA sequence: TGTGCCAGCAGCGTAGGCGATAGCAATCAGCCCCAGCATTTT.

On this clone itself: The same CDR3 is also encoded by other DNA sequences in this sample. The V and J genes are TRBV19 and TRBJ2-7; 13 bases are a match to TRBD2. The V and J ends lost 5 bases and 4 bases, in that order; junction bases with no gene match: 2. Germline CDR1 reads LNHDA; CDR2 reads SQIVND (reference sequence). This CDR3 has 14 residues. The CDR3 here is CASSSGLAGYEQYF. The CDR3 nucleotides read TGTGCCAGTAGTTCGGGACTAGCGGGATACGAGCAGTACTTC.

This sequence joins TRBV25-1 and TRBJ2-7, with a weak D call TRBD2 (7 bases). Trimming took off 1 base at V and 5 bases at J, with 9 bases between the two ends. The germline V gene encodes CDR1 MGHDK and CDR2 SYGVNS. The CDR3 has 13 residues. The CDR3 DNA sequence: TGTGCCAGCAGTGAATCGGGGGGCCACGAGCAGTACTTC. Its protein is CASSESGGHEQYF.

The chain joins TRBV10-3 to TRBJ2-7, with D perhaps assigned TRBD1 or TRBD2 (6 bases each). The V gene's germline CDR1 is ENHRY and CDR2 SYGVKD. V was cut by 3 bases and J by 3 bases, with 21 bases left in between. The CDR3 has 17 residues. CDR3 sequence: CAISDSSSGAGHYEQYF. CDR3 coding DNA: TGTGCCATCAGTGACTCTTCGTCGGGGGCGGGGCACTACGAGCAGTACTTC.

The V call is TRBV28, the J call TRBJ1-1; 9 bases map to TRBD1. CDR3 length: 17 residues. The germline gives CDR1 MDHEN, CDR2 SYDVKM. J was trimmed by 2 bases and V by 5 bases; bases with no gene match: 12. The CDR3 region has the DNA TGTGCCAGCAGTCCAAGGGGATGGGACAGGGTCAACACTGAAGCTTTCTTT. This encodes CASSPRGWDRVNTEAFF. Drawing the rest from reference TRBV28 and TRBJ1-1, the complete variable domain is DVKVTQSSRYLVKRTGEKVFLECVQDMDHENMFWYRQDPGLGLRLIYFSYDVKMKEKGDIPEGYSVSREKKERFSLILESASTNQTSMYLCASSPRGWDRVNTEAFFGQGTRLTVV.

This clone was observed a single time. The V call is TRBV5-1, the J call TRBJ2-7; no reliable D call. Germline CDR1 and CDR2: SGHRS and YFSETQ. V was shortened by 0 bases and J by 1 base, with 5 bases between the two germline ends. The CDR3 is 13 residues long. The CDR3 nucleotides are TGCGCCAGCAGCTTGGCCAATTCCTACGAGCAGTACTTC. Its protein is CASSLANSYEQYF.

This sequence joins TRBV29-1 and TRBJ2-7; D not certain. Per germline, CDR1 SQVTM and CDR2 ANQGSEA. CDR3 size: 12 residues. The V and J ends lost 0 bases and 3 bases respectively, with 6 bases between them. The CDR3 here is CSVEDGVYEQYF. The CDR3 DNA is TGCAGCGTTGAAGATGGGGTCTACGAGCAGTACTTC.

Remarks on this clone: In the same sample, other DNA sequences code for this CDR3. This sequence joins TRBV29-1 and TRBJ2-7, with unresolved D. Germline V CDR1 and CDR2: SQVTM, ANQGSEA. V lost 0 bases to trimming and J lost 4 bases, with 7 bases between them. The CDR3 loop spans 12 amino acids. The CDR3 loop reads CSVEDLGYEQYF. In DNA, the CDR3 is TGCAGCGTTGAAGACCTTGGGTACGAGCAGTACTTC.

DNA of the CDR3: TGTGCCAGCAGCCAGGATCACAGGGGGACTAGCACAGATACGCAGTATTTT. It codes for CASSQDHRGTSTDTQYF. The rearrangement links TRBV7-9 to TRBJ2-3; TRBD1 agrees at 8 bases. The CDR3 has 17 residues. Germline trimming cut 5 bases from V and 0 bases from J; bases unmatched to any gene: 10. The germline gives CDR1 SEHNR, CDR2 FQNEAQ (reference sequence). The full variable domain, in which reference TRBV7-9 and TRBJ2-3 provide the parts outside the CDR3, is DTGVSQNPRHKITKRGQNVTFRCDPISEHNRLYWYRQTLGQGPEFLTYFQNEAQLEKSRLLSDRFSAERPKGSFSTLEIQRTEQGDSAMYLCASSQDHRGTSTDTQYFGPGTRLTVL.

To note about this clone: Within the sample, other DNA sequences also encode this same CDR3. This sequence joins TRBV5-1 and TRBJ2-7; D perhaps matches TRBD2 (7 bases). Trimming shortened V by 6 bases and J by 3 bases, and 10 bases separated the two germline ends. The CDR3 has 12 amino acids. Germline values: CDR1 SGHRS, CDR2 YFSETQ. The CDR3 DNA reads TGCGCCAGCACAGGGGAGGGCTACGAGCAGTACTTC. Its translation is CASTGEGYEQYF.

The chain employs TRBV6-5 and TRBJ2-1; TRBD2 might be the D (6 bases). Trimming stripped 5 bases from V and 3 bases from J, with 14 bases between. Germline values: CDR1 MNHEY, CDR2 SVGAGI. The CDR3 totals 15 residues. CDR3 DNA sequence: TGTGCCAGCAGTACTCAGGGACTTAACTACAATGAGCAGTTCTTC. Its translation is CASSTQGLNYNEQFF.